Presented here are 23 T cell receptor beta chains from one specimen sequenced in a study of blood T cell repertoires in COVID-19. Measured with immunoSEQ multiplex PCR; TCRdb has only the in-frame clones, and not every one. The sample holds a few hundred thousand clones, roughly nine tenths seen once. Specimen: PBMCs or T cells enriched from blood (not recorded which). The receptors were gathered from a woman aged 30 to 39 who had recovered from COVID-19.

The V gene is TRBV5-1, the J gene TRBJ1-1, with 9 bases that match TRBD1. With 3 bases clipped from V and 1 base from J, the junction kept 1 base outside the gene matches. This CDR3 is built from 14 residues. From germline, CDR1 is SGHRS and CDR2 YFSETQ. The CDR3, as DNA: TGCGCCAGCAGCTCACAGGGGGCGAACACTGAAGCTTTCTTT. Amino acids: CASSSQGANTEAFF. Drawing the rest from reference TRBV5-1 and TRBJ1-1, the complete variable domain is KAGVTQTPRYLIKTRGQQVTLSCSPISGHRSVSWYQQTPGQGLQFLFEYFSETQRNKGNFPGRFSGRQFSNSRSEMNVSTLELGDSALYLCASSSQGANTEAFFGQGTRLTVV.

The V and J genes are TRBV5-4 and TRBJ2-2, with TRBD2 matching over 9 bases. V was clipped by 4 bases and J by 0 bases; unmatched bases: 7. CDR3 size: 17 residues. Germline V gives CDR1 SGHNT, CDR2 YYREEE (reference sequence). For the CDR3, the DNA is TGTGCCAGCAGCGGAGGAGCGGGGGGCGCGAACACCGGGGAGCTGTTTTTT. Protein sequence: CASSGGAGGANTGELFF.

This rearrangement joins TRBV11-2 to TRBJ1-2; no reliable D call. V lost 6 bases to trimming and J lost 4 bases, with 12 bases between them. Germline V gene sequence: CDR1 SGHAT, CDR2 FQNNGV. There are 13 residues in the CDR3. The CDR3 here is CASSQLPGYGYTF. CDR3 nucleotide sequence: TGTGCCAGCAGTCAACTACCGGGCTATGGCTACACCTTC.

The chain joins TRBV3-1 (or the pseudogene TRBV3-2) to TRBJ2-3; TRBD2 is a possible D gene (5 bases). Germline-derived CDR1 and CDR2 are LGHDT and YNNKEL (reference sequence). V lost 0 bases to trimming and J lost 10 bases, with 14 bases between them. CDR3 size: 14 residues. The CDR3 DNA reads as TGTGCCAGCAGCCAAGATAGGGTTGCAGCGGCGCAGTATTTT. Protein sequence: CASSQDRVAAAQYF.

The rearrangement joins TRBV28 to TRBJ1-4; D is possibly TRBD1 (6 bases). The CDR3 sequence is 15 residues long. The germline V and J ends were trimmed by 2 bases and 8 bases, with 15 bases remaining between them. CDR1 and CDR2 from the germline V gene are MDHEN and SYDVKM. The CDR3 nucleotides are TGTGCCAGCAGTTTAAACTACAGGGATTGGGAAAAACTGTTTTTT. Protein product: CASSLNYRDWEKLFF.

The CDR3 bases are TGCGCCAGCAGCCAAGACATCCCAGGGCTTGGTGGCTACACCTTC. Encoded protein: CASSQDIPGLGGYTF. The chain combines TRBV4-3 with TRBJ1-2; D is possibly TRBD1 (5 bases). Germline-derived CDR1 and CDR2 are LGHNA and YSLEER. V was clipped by 0 bases and J by 7 bases, with 15 bases between them. The CDR3 is made up of 15 amino acids.

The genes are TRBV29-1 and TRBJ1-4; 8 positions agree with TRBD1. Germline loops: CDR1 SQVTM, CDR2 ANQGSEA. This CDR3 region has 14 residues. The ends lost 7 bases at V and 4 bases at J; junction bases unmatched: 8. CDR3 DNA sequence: TGCAGCGCGTACGGGACAGGAGTTAATGAAAAACTGTTTTTT. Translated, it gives CSAYGTGVNEKLFF.

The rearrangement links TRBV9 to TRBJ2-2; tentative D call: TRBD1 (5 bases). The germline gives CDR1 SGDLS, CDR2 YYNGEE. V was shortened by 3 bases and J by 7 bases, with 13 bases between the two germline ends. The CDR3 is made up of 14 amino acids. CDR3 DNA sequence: TGTGCCAGCAGCGCTCTAGGACATATCGGGGAGCTGTTTTTT. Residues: CASSALGHIGELFF.

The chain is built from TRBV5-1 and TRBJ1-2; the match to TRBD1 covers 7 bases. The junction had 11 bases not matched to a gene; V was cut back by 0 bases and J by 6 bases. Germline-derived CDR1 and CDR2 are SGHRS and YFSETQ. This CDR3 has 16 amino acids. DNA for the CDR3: TGCGCCAGCAGCTTGGAATGGGACAGATATCCAAATGGCTACACCTTC. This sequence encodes CASSLEWDRYPNGYTF. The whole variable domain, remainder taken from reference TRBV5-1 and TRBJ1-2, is KAGVTQTPRYLIKTRGQQVTLSCSPISGHRSVSWYQQTPGQGLQFLFEYFSETQRNKGNFPGRFSGRQFSNSRSEMNVSTLELGDSALYLCASSLEWDRYPNGYTFGSGTRLTVV.

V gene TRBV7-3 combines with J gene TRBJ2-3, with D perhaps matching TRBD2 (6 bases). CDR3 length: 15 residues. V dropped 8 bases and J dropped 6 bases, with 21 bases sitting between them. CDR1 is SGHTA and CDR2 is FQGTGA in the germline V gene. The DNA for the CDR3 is TGTGCCAGCGGCCTGGGAGGCCGCGGATGGGATACGCAGTATTTT. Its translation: CASGLGGRGWDTQYF.

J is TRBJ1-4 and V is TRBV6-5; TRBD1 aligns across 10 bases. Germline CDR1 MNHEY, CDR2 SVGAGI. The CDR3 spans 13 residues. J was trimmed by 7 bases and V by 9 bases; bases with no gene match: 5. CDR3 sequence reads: CASRQGATEKLFF. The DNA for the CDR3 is TGTGCCAGTCGACAGGGGGCGACTGAAAAACTGTTTTTT.

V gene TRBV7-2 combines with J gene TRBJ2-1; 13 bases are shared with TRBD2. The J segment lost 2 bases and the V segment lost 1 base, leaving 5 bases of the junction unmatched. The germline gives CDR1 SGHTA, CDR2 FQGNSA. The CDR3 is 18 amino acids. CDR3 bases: TGTGCCAGCAGCTTAGAGGTCGGGACTAGCGGGGCCTACAATGAGCAGTTCTTC. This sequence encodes CASSLEVGTSGAYNEQFF. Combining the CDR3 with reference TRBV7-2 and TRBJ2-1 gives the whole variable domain GAGVSQSPSNKVTEKGKDVELRCDPISGHTALYWYRQSLGQGLEFLIYFQGNSAPDKSGLPSDRFSAERTGGSVSTLTIQRTQQEDSAVYLCASSLEVGTSGAYNEQFFGPGTRLTVL.

CDR3: CASSVSSAETQYF. In DNA form, the CDR3 reads TGTGCCAGCAGTGTGAGCAGCGCAGAGACCCAGTACTTC. The chain carries TRBV25-1 and TRBJ2-5; no clear D. Trimming shortened V by 4 bases and J by 4 bases, and 10 bases separated the two germline ends. CDR3 length equals 13 residues. CDR1 and CDR2 (germline): MGHDK, SYGVNS.

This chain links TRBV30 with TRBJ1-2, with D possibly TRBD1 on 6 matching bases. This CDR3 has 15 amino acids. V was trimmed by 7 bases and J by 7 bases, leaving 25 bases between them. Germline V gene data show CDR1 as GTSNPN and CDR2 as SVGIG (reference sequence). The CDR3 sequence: CAYLRSGVGVAGYTF. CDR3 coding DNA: TGTGCCTATTTACGATCAGGGGTCGGGGTCGCTGGCTACACCTTC. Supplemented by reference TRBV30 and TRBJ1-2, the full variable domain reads SQTIHQWPATLVQPVGSPLSLECTVEGTSNPNLYWYRQAAGRGLQLLFYSVGIGQISSEVPQNLSASRPQDRQFILSSKKLLLSDSGFYLCAYLRSGVGVAGYTFGSGTRLTVV.

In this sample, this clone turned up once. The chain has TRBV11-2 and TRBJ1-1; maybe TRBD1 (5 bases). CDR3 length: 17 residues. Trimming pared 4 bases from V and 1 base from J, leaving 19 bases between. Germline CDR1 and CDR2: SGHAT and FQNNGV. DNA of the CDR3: TGTGCCAGCAGCTCACGTCCTCAGGGCAGGTGGAACACTGAAGCTTTCTTT. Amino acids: CASSSRPQGRWNTEAFF.

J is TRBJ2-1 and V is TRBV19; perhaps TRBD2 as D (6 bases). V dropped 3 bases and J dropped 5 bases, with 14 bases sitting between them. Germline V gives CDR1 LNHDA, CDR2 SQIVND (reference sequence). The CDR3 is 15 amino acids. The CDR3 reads CASSISGEGHNEQFF. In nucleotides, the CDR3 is TGTGCCAGTAGTATTAGCGGAGAGGGGCACAATGAGCAGTTCTTC.

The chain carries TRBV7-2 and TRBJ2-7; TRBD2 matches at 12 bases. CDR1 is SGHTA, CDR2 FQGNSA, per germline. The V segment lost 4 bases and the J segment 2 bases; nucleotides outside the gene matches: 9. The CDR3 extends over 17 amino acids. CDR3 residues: CASSYRTSGKIPYEQYF. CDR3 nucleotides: TGTGCCAGCAGCTATCGGACTAGCGGGAAGATCCCCTACGAGCAGTACTTC.

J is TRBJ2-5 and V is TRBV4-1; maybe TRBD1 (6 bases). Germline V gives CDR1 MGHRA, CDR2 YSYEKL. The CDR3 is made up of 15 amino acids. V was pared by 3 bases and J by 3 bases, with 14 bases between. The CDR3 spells CASSHLIGGEETQYF. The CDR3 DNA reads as TGCGCCAGCAGCCACCTAATTGGGGGCGAAGAGACCCAGTACTTC.

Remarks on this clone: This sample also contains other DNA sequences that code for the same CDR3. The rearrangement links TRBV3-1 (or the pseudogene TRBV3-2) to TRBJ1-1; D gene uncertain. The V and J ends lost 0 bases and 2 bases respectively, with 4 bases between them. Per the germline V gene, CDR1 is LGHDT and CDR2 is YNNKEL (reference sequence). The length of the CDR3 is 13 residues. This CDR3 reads CASSQDRNTEAFF. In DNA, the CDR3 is TGTGCCAGCAGCCAAGACAGAAACACTGAAGCTTTCTTT.

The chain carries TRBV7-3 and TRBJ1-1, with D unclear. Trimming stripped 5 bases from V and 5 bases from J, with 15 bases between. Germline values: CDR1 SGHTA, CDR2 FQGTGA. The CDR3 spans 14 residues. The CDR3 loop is CASSPRATGTEAFF. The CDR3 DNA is TGTGCCAGCAGCCCGCGGGCCACGGGAACTGAAGCTTTCTTT. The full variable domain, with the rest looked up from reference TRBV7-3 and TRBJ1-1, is GAGVSQTPSNKVTEKGKYVELRCDPISGHTALYWYRQSLGQGPEFLIYFQGTGAADDSGLPNDRFFAVRPEGSVSTLKIQRTERGDSAVYLCASSPRATGTEAFFGQGTRLTVV.

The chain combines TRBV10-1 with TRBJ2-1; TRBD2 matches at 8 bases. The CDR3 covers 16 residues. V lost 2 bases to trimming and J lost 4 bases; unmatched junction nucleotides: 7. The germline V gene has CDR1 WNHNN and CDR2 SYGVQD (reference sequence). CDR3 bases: TGCGCCAGCAGTGAGGCGGGGGGACTACAGTACAATGAGCAGTTCTTC. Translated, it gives CASSEAGGLQYNEQFF.

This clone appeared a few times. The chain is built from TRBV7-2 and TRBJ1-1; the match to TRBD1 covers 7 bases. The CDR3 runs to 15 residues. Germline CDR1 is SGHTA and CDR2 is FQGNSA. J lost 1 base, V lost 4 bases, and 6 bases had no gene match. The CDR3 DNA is TGTGCCAGCAGCTCTCGGACAGGCTCGAACACTGAAGCTTTCTTT. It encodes CASSSRTGSNTEAFF.

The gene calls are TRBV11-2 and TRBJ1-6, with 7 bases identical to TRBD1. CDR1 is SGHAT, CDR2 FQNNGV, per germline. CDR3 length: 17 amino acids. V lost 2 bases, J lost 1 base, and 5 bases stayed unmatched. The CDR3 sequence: CASSLRQGGSYNSPLHF. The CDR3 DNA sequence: TGTGCCAGCAGCTTAAGACAGGGTGGTTCCTATAATTCACCCCTCCACTTT.